These 22 T cell receptor beta chains came from one sample sequenced in a study of blood T cell repertoires in COVID-19. The protocol was immunoSEQ multiplex PCR, while the TCRdb copy is restricted to in-frame clones and leaves out a portion. Of under 200,000 clones in the sample, around four fifths are singletons; the top ten hold 0.9% to 0.95%. Sequencing used peripheral blood. The source is a man aged 55 to 70 with COVID-19, enrolled during active disease.

This chain uses TRBV5-6 with TRBJ1-3; 7 bases line up with TRBD1. V gave up 3 bases and J gave up 3 bases; unmatched junction bases: 12. Germline CDR1 is SGHDT and CDR2 is YYEEEE. This CDR3 has 17 amino acids. The CDR3 DNA reads as TGTGCCAGCAGCTCCACGAGACAGGGTAGTTTTGGAAACACCATATATTTT. It codes for CASSSTRQGSFGNTIYF.

The rearrangement links TRBV5-1 to TRBJ2-5, with D maybe TRBD1 (6 bases). The CDR3 consists of 13 residues. V dropped 6 bases and J dropped 0 bases, with 9 bases sitting between them. Germline V CDR1 and CDR2: SGHRS, YFSETQ. Here the CDR3 reads CASNRDNQETQYF. CDR3 DNA sequence: TGCGCCAGCAACCGGGACAACCAAGAGACCCAGTACTTC.

As to this clone: The same CDR3 is also encoded by other DNA sequences in this sample. This chain connects TRBV5-1 to TRBJ1-2; 8 bases agree with TRBD1. Germline CDR1 reads SGHRS; CDR2 reads YFSETQ. CDR3 length: 15 residues. After removal of 0 bases from V and 7 bases from J, the junction contained 8 bases not matched to a gene. CDR3: CASSLEDRGWGGYTF. CDR3 nucleotide sequence: TGCGCCAGCAGCTTGGAAGACAGGGGTTGGGGTGGCTACACCTTC.

The chain couples TRBV20-1 to TRBJ1-5; D is uncertain. Germline V lookup: CDR1 DFQATT, CDR2 SNEGSKA (reference sequence). V shed 3 bases and J shed 0 bases, with 12 bases lying between them. This CDR3 comprises 15 residues. The CDR3 DNA reads TGCAGTGCTAGTCGAGGGCCTCATAGCAATCAGCCCCAGCATTTT. It is translated as CSASRGPHSNQPQHF.

The gene calls are TRBV12-3 or TRBV12-4 and TRBJ2-1; no firm D call. This CDR3 region has 12 residues. V lost 8 bases, J lost 8 bases, and 13 bases lay in between. DNA of the CDR3: TGTGCCAGCCGTGGTCTCCGCGATGAGCAGTTCTTC. It translates to CASRGLRDEQFF.

This clone was picked up a small number of times. J is TRBJ1-5 and V is TRBV30, with D uncertain. Germline V lookup: CDR1 GTSNPN, CDR2 SVGIG (reference sequence). The CDR3 loop spans 13 amino acids. Trimming shortened V by 5 bases and J by 4 bases, and 12 bases separated the two germline ends. The CDR3 spells CAWGRQVNQPQHF. The CDR3 DNA is TGTGCCTGGGGTCGGCAGGTAAATCAGCCCCAGCATTTT.

The rearrangement uses TRBV5-1 and TRBJ1-2, with 7 nucleotides matching TRBD1. In germline, CDR1 is SGHRS, CDR2 YFSETQ. CDR3 length: 15 amino acids. V lost 0 bases and J lost 3; bases outside the gene matches: 5. The CDR3 nucleotides read TGCGCCAGCAGCTTGGATAGGGGGCGAGACTATGGCTACACCTTC. Its protein is CASSLDRGRDYGYTF. Variable domain in full (rest from reference TRBV5-1 and TRBJ1-2): KAGVTQTPRYLIKTRGQQVTLSCSPISGHRSVSWYQQTPGQGLQFLFEYFSETQRNKGNFPGRFSGRQFSNSRSEMNVSTLELGDSALYLCASSLDRGRDYGYTFGSGTRLTVV.

The chain joins TRBV27 to TRBJ2-7; D is undetermined. Trimming removed 5 bases at V and 5 bases at J, with 22 bases between. The CDR3 length is 16 residues. Germline V gene lookup returns CDR1 MNHEY and CDR2 SMNVEV (reference sequence). DNA for the CDR3: TGTGCCAGCAGTCTTAGCTACCGGGTCGTATACAACGAGCAGTACTTC. The encoded protein is CASSLSYRVVYNEQYF.

V and J are TRBV7-7 and TRBJ2-5; D not resolved. Germline CDR1 SSHAT, CDR2 FNYEAQ (reference sequence). V was trimmed by 3 bases and J by 5 bases, leaving 10 bases between them. The CDR3 has 13 amino acids. As DNA, the CDR3 is TGTGCCAGCAGCTTCACAAATGTTGAGACCCAGTACTTC. The encoded protein is CASSFTNVETQYF.

J is TRBJ1-1 and V is TRBV24-1; D perhaps matches TRBD1 (5 bases). The CDR3 is 13 amino acids. Germline lookup yields CDR1 KGHDR and CDR2 SFDVKD. Trimming took off 7 bases at V and 1 base at J, with 9 bases between the two ends. In DNA form, the CDR3 reads TGTGCCACCAGGGGGGGACGGAACACTGAAGCTTTCTTT. It encodes CATRGGRNTEAFF.

The V and J genes are TRBV5-5 and TRBJ2-5; TRBD2 agrees at 8 bases. The junction had 6 bases not matched to a gene; V was cut back by 5 bases and J by 3 bases. Per germline, CDR1 SGHKS and CDR2 YYEKEE (reference sequence). CDR3 length: 14 residues. CDR3 loop: CASRAGDFEETQYF. CDR3 sequence (DNA): TGTGCCAGCAGAGCGGGGGACTTCGAAGAGACCCAGTACTTC.

The CDR3 sequence: CASSPSLGTASNYGYTF. The DNA for the CDR3 is TGTGCCAGCTCACCTTCGTTAGGGACAGCCTCTAACTATGGCTACACCTTC. The chain joins TRBV18 to TRBJ1-2; 7 bases line up with TRBD1. CDR1 and CDR2 (germline): KGHSH, LQKENI. This CDR3 spans 17 amino acids. The V gene end was trimmed by 3 bases and the J gene end by 0 bases; junction bases not matched to a gene: 10.

The chain employs TRBV5-1 and TRBJ1-1, with 10 bases lining up with TRBD1. The ends lost 4 bases at V and 0 bases at J; junction bases unmatched: 6. The CDR3 contains 16 residues. Germline CDR1 SGHRS, CDR2 YFSETQ. In nucleotides, the CDR3 is TGCGCCAGCAGCCCCTGGACAGGGGGAATGAACACTGAAGCTTTCTTT. Amino acid sequence: CASSPWTGGMNTEAFF.

This clone was seen a few times. The J gene is TRBJ1-2, the V gene TRBV2; D gene ambiguous. Germline CDR1 and CDR2: SNHLY and FYNNEI. Trimming cost V 4 bases and J 0 bases, with 9 bases left between them. This CDR3 is 14 amino acids long. This CDR3 reads CASSARQSNYGYTF. The CDR3 nucleotides read TGTGCCAGCAGTGCGCGGCAGTCTAACTATGGCTACACCTTC.

V and J are TRBV6-2 or TRBV6-3 and TRBJ1-1, with D unclear. The CDR3 is made up of 14 amino acids. CDR1 MNHEY and CDR2 SVGEGT come from the germline V gene. The V and J ends lost 5 bases and 1 base respectively, with 11 bases between them. CDR3 sequence: CASSPERPNTEAFF. The CDR3 coding sequence is TGTGCCAGCAGTCCGGAGCGGCCGAACACTGAAGCTTTCTTT.

This rearrangement joins TRBV5-1 to TRBJ1-2; D is perhaps TRBD1 (6 bases). The germline CDR1 and CDR2 sequences are SGHRS and YFSETQ. This CDR3 spans 16 amino acids. Trimming cost V 3 bases and J 0 bases, with 15 bases left between them. The CDR3 region is CASSSTQGWSNYGYTF. In DNA form, the CDR3 reads TGCGCCAGCAGCTCAACTCAGGGGTGGTCTAACTATGGCTACACCTTC.

The chain joins TRBV9 to TRBJ2-1; no clear D gene. Trimming removed 0 bases from V and 6 bases from J, with 10 bases in between. Per germline, CDR1 SGDLS and CDR2 YYNGEE. The CDR3 consists of 14 residues. The CDR3 region has the DNA TGTGCCAGCAGCGTAGGAACAATTGGCAATGAGCAGTTCTTC. This gives the protein CASSVGTIGNEQFF.

The rearrangement uses TRBV7-9 and TRBJ1-1, with D perhaps TRBD1 (5 bases). The length of the CDR3 is 13 residues. V shed 8 bases and J shed 5 bases, with 15 bases lying between them. Looked up from germline, CDR1 is SEHNR and CDR2 is FQNEAQ (reference sequence). CDR3 sequence reads: CASVGGIGTEAFF. The CDR3 DNA follows: TGTGCCAGCGTTGGGGGGATAGGGACTGAAGCTTTCTTT.

This clone was seen a handful of times. The CDR3 sequence is CASSLAGTADEKLFF. In DNA form, the CDR3 reads TGCGCCAGCAGCTTGGCCGGGACAGCGGATGAAAAACTGTTTTTT. The chain joins TRBV5-1 to TRBJ1-4, with 7 bases matching TRBD1. With V trimmed by 0 bases and J by 6 bases, 5 bases remained unmatched. The CDR3 runs 15 residues. Germline loops: CDR1 SGHRS, CDR2 YFSETQ.

The chain combines TRBV12-5 with TRBJ2-5, with 7 bases aligning to TRBD1. V shed 3 bases, J shed 5 bases, and the junction held 3 bases outside the gene matches. The CDR3 extends over 13 amino acids. The V gene's germline CDR1 is LGHNT and CDR2 FRNRAP. The CDR3 region has the DNA TGTGCTAGTGGTTTCCTACAGGGGGAGACCCAGTACTTC. It specifies CASGFLQGETQYF.

The V and J genes are TRBV24-1 and TRBJ1-5, with unresolved D. Germline V CDR1 and CDR2: KGHDR, SFDVKD. CDR3 length: 13 residues. V was clipped by 9 bases and J by 3 bases, with 11 bases between them. CDR3 residues: CATGERPNQPQHF. Written as DNA, the CDR3 is TGTGCCACCGGAGAGAGGCCCAATCAGCCCCAGCATTTT.

This rearrangement joins TRBV3-1 (or the pseudogene TRBV3-2) to TRBJ1-2; D is ambiguous. Germline lookup yields CDR1 LGHDT and CDR2 YNNKEL (reference sequence). Trimming shortened V by 4 bases and J by 0 bases, and 9 bases separated the two germline ends. The CDR3 loop spans 14 amino acids. The CDR3 nucleotides read TGTGCCAGCAGCCTTACAGCGGCTAACTATGGCTACACCTTC. Residues: CASSLTAANYGYTF.